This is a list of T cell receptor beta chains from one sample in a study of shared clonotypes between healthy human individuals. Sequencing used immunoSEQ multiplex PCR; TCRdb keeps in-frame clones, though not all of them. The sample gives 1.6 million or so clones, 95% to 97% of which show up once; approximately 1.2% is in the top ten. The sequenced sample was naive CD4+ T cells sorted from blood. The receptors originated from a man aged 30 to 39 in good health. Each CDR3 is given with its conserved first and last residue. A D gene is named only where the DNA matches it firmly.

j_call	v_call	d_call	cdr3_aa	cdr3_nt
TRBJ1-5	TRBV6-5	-	CASGWMTDSYQPQHF	TGTGCCAGCGGATGGATGACAGACAGTTATCAGCCCCAGCATTTT
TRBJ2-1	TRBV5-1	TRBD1	CASSLGTGRDNEQFF	TGCGCCAGCAGCTTGGGGACAGGCCGGGACAATGAGCAGTTCTTC
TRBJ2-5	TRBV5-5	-	CASSRLGETQYF	TGTGCCAGCAGCCGGTTGGGGGAGACCCAGTACTTC
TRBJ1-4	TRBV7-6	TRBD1	CASSKTGGWEKLFF	TGTGCCAGCAGCAAGACAGGGGGTTGGGAAAAACTGTTTTTT
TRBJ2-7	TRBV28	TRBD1	CASNQQGSPYEQYF	TGTGCCAGCAACCAACAGGGGTCCCCCTACGAGCAGTACTTC
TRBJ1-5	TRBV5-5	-	CASSLSQAGPLRNQPQHF	TGTGCCAGCAGCTTATCACAGGCCGGCCCTTTACGCAATCAGCCCCAGCATTTT
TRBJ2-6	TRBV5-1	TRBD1	CASSRMGQGSSGANVLTF	TGCGCCAGCAGCCGTATGGGACAGGGTTCGTCTGGGGCCAACGTCCTGACTTTC
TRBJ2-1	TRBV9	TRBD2	CASSVGGTTPNEQFF	TGTGCCAGCAGCGTAGGAGGGACTACTCCCAATGAGCAGTTCTTC
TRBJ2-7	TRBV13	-	CASTPSGLHSYEQYF	TGTGCCAGCACCCCCTCGGGGCTGCATTCCTACGAGCAGTACTTC
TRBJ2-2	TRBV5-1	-	CASSLGTDTGELFF	TGCGCCAGCAGCTTGGGAACGGACACCGGGGAGCTGTTTTTT
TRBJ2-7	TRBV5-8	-	CASSLIYEQYF	TGTGCCAGCAGCTTGATCTACGAGCAGTACTTC
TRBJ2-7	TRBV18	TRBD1	CASSPTGGVEEQYF	TGTGCCAGCTCACCGACAGGGGGGGTCGAGGAGCAGTACTTC
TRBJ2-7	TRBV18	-	CASSLHDLYEQYF	TGTGCCAGCTCCCTCCACGACCTTTACGAGCAGTACTTC
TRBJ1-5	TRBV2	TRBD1	CASSESLDRVGQPQHF	TGTGCCAGCAGTGAAAGTCTCGACAGGGTAGGTCAGCCCCAGCATTTT
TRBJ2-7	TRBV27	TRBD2	CASSLAGGPNTYEQYF	TGTGCCAGCAGTTTAGCGGGAGGGCCTAATACCTACGAGCAGTACTTC
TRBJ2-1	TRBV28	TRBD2	CASSRGLALPNEQFF	TGTGCCAGCAGTAGGGGACTAGCGTTACCCAATGAGCAGTTCTTC
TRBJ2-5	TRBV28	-	CASTRGGQETQYF	TGTGCCAGCACCAGGGGGGGCCAAGAGACCCAGTACTTC
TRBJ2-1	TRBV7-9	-	CASRARQGEYNEQFF	TGTGCCAGCAGGGCCCGGCAGGGCGAATACAATGAGCAGTTCTTC
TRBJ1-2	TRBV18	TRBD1	CASSPPQGPDYTF	TGTGCCAGCTCACCTCCACAGGGGCCAGACTACACCTTC
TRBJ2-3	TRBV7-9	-	CASRKWGEFSTDTQYF	TGTGCCAGCAGAAAATGGGGGGAATTCAGCACAGATACGCAGTATTTT